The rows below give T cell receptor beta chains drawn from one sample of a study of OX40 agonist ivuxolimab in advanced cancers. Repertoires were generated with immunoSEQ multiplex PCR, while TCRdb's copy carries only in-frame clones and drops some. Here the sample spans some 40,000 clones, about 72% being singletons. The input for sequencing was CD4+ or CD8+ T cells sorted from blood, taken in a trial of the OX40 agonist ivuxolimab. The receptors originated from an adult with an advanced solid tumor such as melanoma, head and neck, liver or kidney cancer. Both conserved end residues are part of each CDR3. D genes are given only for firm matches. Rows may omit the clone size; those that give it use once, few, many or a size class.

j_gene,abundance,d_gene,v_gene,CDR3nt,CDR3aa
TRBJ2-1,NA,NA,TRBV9,TGTGCCAGCAGCGCTACCAACAATGAGCAGTTCTTC,CASSATNNEQFF
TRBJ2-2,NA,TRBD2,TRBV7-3,TGTGCCAGCAGCCTCAGCGGGGCGAACACCGGGGAGCTGTTTTTT,CASSLSGANTGELFF
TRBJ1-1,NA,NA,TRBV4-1,TGCGCCAGCAGCCAAGATTGGGGTTACACTGAAGCTTTCTTT,CASSQDWGYTEAFF
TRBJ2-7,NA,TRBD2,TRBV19,TGTGCCAGTAGTGCAGCGGGGGATAGCTCCTACGAGCAGTACTTC,CASSAAGDSSYEQYF
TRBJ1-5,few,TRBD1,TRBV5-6,TGTGCCAGCAGCTCCGGGACAGGGTTACAGCCCCAGCATTTT,CASSSGTGLQPQHF
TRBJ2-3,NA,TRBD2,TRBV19,TGTGCCAGTAGCAAAAAACTAGCGGGAGTGGAAGATACGCAGTATTTT,CASSKKLAGVEDTQYF
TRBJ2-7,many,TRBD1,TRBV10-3,TGTGCCATCAGTGAGGGGTGGGACAGAACCTACGAGCAGTACTTC,CAISEGWDRTYEQYF
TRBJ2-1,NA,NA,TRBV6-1,TGTGCCAGCACGCCCCCACCATCCTACAATGAGCAGTTCTTC,CASTPPPSYNEQFF
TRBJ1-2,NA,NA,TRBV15,TGTGCCACCAGCGGGCGTCAGGCGCTCTATGGCTACACCTTC,CATSGRQALYGYTF
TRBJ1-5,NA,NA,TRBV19,TGTGCCAGTAAGCCCGGGACGTGGGGAAATCAGCCCCAGCATTTT,CASKPGTWGNQPQHF
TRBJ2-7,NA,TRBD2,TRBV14,TGTGCCAGCAGCCAAGAAGCGCGGGAGCCTTACGAGCAGTACTTC,CASSQEAREPYEQYF
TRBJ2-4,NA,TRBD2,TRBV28,TGTGCCAGCAGTTTATGGTTAGCGGGAGGGTGGCGAGCCAAAAACATTCAGTACTTC,CASSLWLAGGWRAKNIQYF
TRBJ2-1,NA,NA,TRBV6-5,TGTGCCAGCAGTTACGACTACGGGACATCGTATGAGCAGTTCTTC,CASSYDYGTSYEQFF
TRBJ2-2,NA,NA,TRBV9,TGTGCCAGCAGCGTAGACCCGGGGGCGAACACCGGGGAGCTGTTTTTT,CASSVDPGANTGELFF
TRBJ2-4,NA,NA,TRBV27,TGTGCCAGCAGTTATGACCGATCCAAAAACATTCAGCACTTC,CASSYDRSKNIQHF
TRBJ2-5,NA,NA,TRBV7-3,TGTGCCAGCAGGGTCGAAGGTGGGACCCAGTACTTC,CASRVEGGTQYF
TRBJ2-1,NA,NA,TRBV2,TGTGCCAGTAACAGCGTTTTGGGCAATGAGCAGTTCTTC,CASNSVLGNEQFF
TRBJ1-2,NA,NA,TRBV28,TGTGCCAGCAGTCGCGGGGGCTGGGGCTACACCTTC,CASSRGGWGYTF
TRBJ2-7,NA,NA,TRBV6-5,TGTGCCAGCAGTTACCGCGCCCCCTACGAGCAGTACTTC,CASSYRAPYEQYF
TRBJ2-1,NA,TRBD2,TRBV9,TGTGCCAGCAGCCCACCGGGAGGCCCCTACAATGAGCAGTTCTTC,CASSPPGGPYNEQFF
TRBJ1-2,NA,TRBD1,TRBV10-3,TGTGCCATCAGTGAACAGGGGGGTCTCAATCCCTATGGCTACACCTTC,CAISEQGGLNPYGYTF
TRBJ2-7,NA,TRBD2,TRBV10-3,TGTGCCATCAGTCGGGGGGTTAGCTCCTACGAGCAGTACTTC,CAISRGVSSYEQYF
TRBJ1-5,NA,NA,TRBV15,TGTGCCACCAGCAGAGATGCGGGATATCAGCCCCAGCATTTT,CATSRDAGYQPQHF
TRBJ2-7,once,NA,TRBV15,TGTGCCACCAGCAGAGATAACGAGCAGTACTTC,CATSRDNEQYF
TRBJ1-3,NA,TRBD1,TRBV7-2,TGTGCCAGCAGCCAACAGGGGGTAAACACCATATATTTT,CASSQQGVNTIYF
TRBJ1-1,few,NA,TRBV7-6,TGTGCCAGCAGCTTAGGAACAGGATCTGAAGCTTTCTTT,CASSLGTGSEAFF
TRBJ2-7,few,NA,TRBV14,TGTGCCAGCAGCCACGGACAAGGGGGTTTCTACGAGCAGTACTTC,CASSHGQGGFYEQYF
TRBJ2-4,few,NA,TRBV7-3,TGTGCCAGCACCGTAGGCCCGGGCGAAGGGAACATTCAGTACTTC,CASTVGPGEGNIQYF
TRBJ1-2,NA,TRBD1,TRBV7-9,TGTGCCAGCAGCTCCGGACAGGGCGTCTATGGCTACACCTTC,CASSSGQGVYGYTF
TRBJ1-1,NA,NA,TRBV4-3,TGCGCCAGCAGCCATGGCGGACGTCAGGCAGGCACTGAAGCTTTCTTT,CASSHGGRQAGTEAFF
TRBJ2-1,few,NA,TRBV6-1,TGTGCCATCCTCCCGGACCTTTACAATGAGCAGTTCTTC,CAILPDLYNEQFF